This is a list of T cell receptor beta chains from one sample in a study of blood T cell repertoires in COVID-19. Some clones are missing from TCRdb's copy, which holds only in-frame ones; the method was immunoSEQ multiplex PCR. The sample records 45,000 to 50,000 clones, about 90% being singletons. Sequencing was done on a sample of peripheral blood. The receptors derive from a human donor in a cohort sampled during active COVID-19. Both conserved end residues are part of each CDR3. The D gene is left open where the match is weak. The size entry is marked missing in some rows and otherwise reads once, few, many or a size class.

v_call	d_call	clone_size	j_call	cdr3_aa	cdr3_nt
TRBV7-2	TRBD1	-	TRBJ2-1	CASSGHGTGGYNEQFF	TGTGCCAGCAGCGGCCACGGGACAGGGGGCTACAATGAGCAGTTCTTC
TRBV6-5	-	-	TRBJ1-5	CASRQGTQPQHF	TGTGCCAGCAGACAGGGTACACAGCCCCAGCATTTT
TRBV7-3	-	-	TRBJ2-3	CASSSGLSTDTQYF	TGTGCCAGCAGCTCCGGACTTAGCACAGATACGCAGTATTTT
TRBV19	TRBD1	once	TRBJ1-5	CASSTELTGARQPQHF	TGTGCCAGTAGTACTGAATTGACAGGGGCGAGGCAGCCCCAGCATTTT
TRBV7-8	-	-	TRBJ2-3	CASSLGLAAQYF	TGTGCCAGCAGCTTAGGTCTAGCCGCGCAGTATTTT
TRBV5-6	TRBD1	-	TRBJ1-2	CASSSTGGPNYGYTF	TGTGCCAGCAGCTCGACAGGGGGCCCTAACTATGGCTACACCTTC
TRBV12-3/TRBV12-4	TRBD2	-	TRBJ2-7	CASRRSGYEQYF	TGTGCCAGCAGACGTAGCGGGTACGAGCAGTACTTC
TRBV9	-	-	TRBJ2-7	CASSSWTEDEQYF	TGTGCCAGCAGCTCTTGGACTGAGGACGAGCAGTACTTC
TRBV5-4	-	few	TRBJ2-7	CASSLEGSDSYEQYF	TGTGCCAGCAGCCTCGAGGGATCCGACTCCTACGAGCAGTACTTC
TRBV2	-	-	TRBJ2-3	CAGGSGTDTQYF	TGTGCCGGCGGTTCAGGCACAGATACGCAGTATTTT
TRBV4-2	-	-	TRBJ2-1	CASSRLYEGGGGSSYNEQFF	TGTGCCAGCAGCCGACTTTACGAAGGGGGCGGGGGGAGCTCCTACAATGAGCAGTTCTTC
TRBV18	TRBD1	few	TRBJ1-1	CASSPDRVGTEAFF	TGTGCCAGCTCACCGGACAGGGTAGGAACTGAAGCTTTCTTT
TRBV18	-	-	TRBJ2-7	CASSISTGRYEQYF	TGTGCCAGCTCAATCTCGACAGGTCGTTACGAGCAGTACTTC
TRBV21-1	-	-	TRBJ2-1	CASRKGGRSSYNEQFF	TGTGCCAGCAGAAAGGGGGGGAGGAGCTCCTACAATGAGCAGTTCTTC
TRBV7-3	-	-	TRBJ2-3	CASRRSGSPTDTQYF	TGTGCCAGCAGACGGTCGGGGAGCCCCACAGATACGCAGTATTTT
TRBV7-2	-	-	TRBJ2-7	CASSLNQANSYEQYF	TGTGCCAGCAGCTTAAATCAAGCCAATTCCTACGAGCAGTACTTC
TRBV3-1/TRBV3-2	TRBD2	-	TRBJ2-1	CASSQDPSGGREQFF	TGTGCCAGCAGCCAAGATCCTAGCGGGGGACGGGAGCAGTTCTTC
TRBV27	TRBD1	-	TRBJ2-1	CASRLRTGGEQFF	TGTGCCAGCAGGCTAAGGACAGGGGGGGAGCAGTTCTTC
TRBV6-6	TRBD2	-	TRBJ2-7	CASSPGGEVVQYF	TGTGCCAGCAGCCCCGGGGGGGAGGTGGTGCAGTACTTC
TRBV6-2/TRBV6-3	TRBD1	once	TRBJ2-7	CASSYRRDSLYEQYF	TGTGCCAGCAGTTATAGACGGGACAGTCTCTACGAGCAGTACTTC
TRBV29-1	-	-	TRBJ1-2	CSVGGTDYGYTF	TGCAGCGTCGGGGGGACGGACTATGGCTACACCTTC
TRBV21-1	-	-	TRBJ2-6	CASSQLAGGRRGGANVLTF	TGTGCCAGCAGCCAACTAGCGGGGGGGCGGCGAGGTGGGGCCAACGTCCTGACTTTC
TRBV6-2/TRBV6-3	-	-	TRBJ2-5	CASSSGVGTQYF	TGTGCCAGCAGTTCGGGGGTAGGGACCCAGTACTTC
TRBV11-1	-	once	TRBJ2-5	CASSGRGEEETQYF	TGTGCCAGCAGCGGGAGGGGGGAGGAAGAGACCCAGTACTTC
TRBV13	-	once	TRBJ2-1	CASSRDLSSYNEQFF	TGTGCCAGCAGCCGCGACTTAAGCTCCTACAATGAGCAGTTCTTC